This paragraph covers one T cell receptor (beta chain) sequence. Using its own MiXCR run on the 5' RACE reads, TCRdb lists one record per CDR3 protein. The profile shows about 32,000 distinct CDR3 sequences, around a quarter of them singletons. The receptor was derived from a female donor with breast cancer. The specimen sequenced was memory CD4+ T cells sorted from blood. As for subset: memory CD4+ T cells, CD4+CD45RO+CD25-.

CDR3 sequence: CASSLAGSTQYF. Written as DNA, the CDR3 is TGCGCCAGCAGCTTGGCCGGGAGTACGCAGTATTTT. The rearrangement joins TRBV5-1 to TRBJ2-3; a possible D gene is TRBD2 (6 bases). Trimming left V 0 bases short and J 8 bases short, with 7 bases between. CDR1 and CDR2 from the germline V gene are SGHRS and YFSETQ. The CDR3 length is 12 residues.